The 15 T cell receptor beta chains below were found in one sample sequenced in a study of cytomegalovirus exposure and HLA in healthy donors. Primers included in the PCR were 60 Vbeta and 13 Jbeta primers. Sequenced by immunoSEQ multiplex PCR; TCRdb stores in-frame clones only, minus some. Altogether some 130,000 clones are present, around four fifths being singletons, with the ten largest covering about 2.9%. What was sequenced was PBMCs. The receptors shown here come from a boy aged 2 to 10 in good health and CMV-seronegative.

This chain uses TRBV30 with TRBJ1-1, with D unresolved. Trimming removed 2 bases from V and 8 bases from J, with 9 bases in between. In germline, CDR1 is GTSNPN, CDR2 SVGIG (reference sequence). This CDR3 contains 11 residues. CDR3 sequence: CAWSPSGEAFF. CDR3 bases: TGTGCCTGGAGTCCGTCGGGAGAAGCTTTCTTT.

The rearrangement uses TRBV6-1 and TRBJ2-2; TRBD1 matches at 9 bases. CDR3 length equals 15 residues. CDR1 and CDR2 (germline): MNHNS, SASEGT. V was clipped by 3 bases and J by 7 bases; unmatched bases: 6. CDR3 DNA: TGTGCCAGCAGTGAGGGGACAGGGTTAGTCGGGGAGCTGTTTTTT. Residues: CASSEGTGLVGELFF.

This clone was counted only a few times. The chain recombines TRBV6-4 with TRBJ2-1; 8 nucleotides agree with TRBD1. J gave up 7 bases and V 6 bases, and 5 bases lay outside the gene matches. Germline CDR1 and CDR2: MRHNA and SNTAGT. The CDR3 runs 13 residues. CDR3 coding DNA: TGTGCCAGCAGCCCGACAGGGGAAAATGAGCAGTTCTTC. Encoded protein: CASSPTGENEQFF.

J is TRBJ1-4 and V is TRBV4-1; a possible D gene is TRBD1 (6 bases). The CDR3 spans 13 residues. V lost 1 base and J lost 12, with 12 bases in between. In germline, CDR1 is MGHRA, CDR2 YSYEKL. The CDR3 loop is CASSQATGLELFF. In nucleotides, the CDR3 is TGCGCCAGCAGCCAAGCGACAGGATTGGAACTGTTTTTT.

This clone was counted a few times. J is TRBJ1-2 and V is TRBV25-1; D is undetermined. The V gene's germline CDR1 is MGHDK and CDR2 SYGVNS. Trimming stripped 3 bases from V and 4 bases from J, with 9 bases between. CDR3 length equals 13 residues. The CDR3 protein is CASSDGNLYGYTF. The CDR3 DNA sequence: TGTGCCAGCAGTGACGGTAACCTCTATGGCTACACCTTC.

The J gene is TRBJ1-2, the V gene TRBV5-4, with a tentative D call TRBD1 (5 bases). The germline V gene has CDR1 SGHNT and CDR2 YYREEE (reference sequence). The CDR3 has 14 amino acids. Trimming took 0 bases from V and 6 from J, leaving 12 bases between them. The CDR3, as DNA: TGTGCCAGCAGCTTGGCCAGGGAGGTGCATGGCTACACCTTC. Protein: CASSLAREVHGYTF.

The chain employs TRBV9 and TRBJ1-4, with 8 bases that match TRBD1. V was pared by 5 bases and J by 7 bases, with 16 bases of the junction left unmatched. This CDR3 spans 17 amino acids. The germline V gene encodes CDR1 SGDLS and CDR2 YYNGEE. The CDR3 loop is CASSSGPLTGGGEKLFF. CDR3 nucleotide sequence: TGTGCCAGCAGTTCCGGGCCGTTAACAGGGGGAGGTGAAAAACTGTTTTTT.

The chain combines TRBV6-5 with TRBJ1-2; D perhaps matches TRBD1 (6 bases). CDR1 is MNHEY and CDR2 is SVGAGI in the germline V gene. The CDR3 runs to 12 residues. Trimming stripped 5 bases from V and 8 bases from J, with 12 bases between. The CDR3, as DNA: TGTGCCAGCAGTCGATCAGGGGTGGGCTACACCTTC. Its protein product is CASSRSGVGYTF.

Points on this clone: Other DNA sequences in the same sample also yield this CDR3. J is TRBJ2-7 and V is TRBV27; maybe TRBD1 (7 bases). V lost 2 bases and J 0 bases, leaving 11 bases between the germline ends. The CDR3 runs to 15 residues. Germline values: CDR1 MNHEY, CDR2 SMNVEV (reference sequence). CDR3 loop: CASSLGQGGSYEQYF. In nucleotides, the CDR3 is TGTGCCAGCAGTTTAGGGCAGGGGGGCTCCTACGAGCAGTACTTC.

The chain couples TRBV2 to TRBJ2-1; 7 nucleotides match TRBD2. Per the germline V gene, CDR1 is SNHLY and CDR2 is FYNNEI. After removal of 4 bases from V and 0 bases from J, the junction contained 6 bases not matched to a gene. This CDR3 spans 16 amino acids. The CDR3, as DNA: TGTGCCAGCAGTGGGGGCTTAGCGGGCTCCTACAATGAGCAGTTCTTC. Translating it yields CASSGGLAGSYNEQFF. The full variable domain, rest sourced from reference TRBV2 and TRBJ2-1, is EPEVTQTPSHQVTQMGQEVILRCVPISNHLYFYWYRQILGQKVEFLVSFYNNEISEKSEIFDDQFSVERPDGSNFTLKIRSTKLEDSAMYFCASSGGLAGSYNEQFFGPGTRLTVL.

The rearrangement links TRBV30 to TRBJ1-2, with a weak D call TRBD1 (5 bases). The CDR3 totals 11 residues. CDR1 and CDR2 from the germline V gene are GTSNPN and SVGIG (reference sequence). V lost 1 base to trimming and J lost 5 bases, with 5 bases between them. In DNA form, the CDR3 reads TGTGCCTGGAGTGAGGGGTATGGCTACACCTTC. It codes for CAWSEGYGYTF.

In this sample, this clone turned up once. The chain joins TRBV27 to TRBJ1-1, with D perhaps matching TRBD1 (6 bases). Germline assignment: CDR1 MNHEY and CDR2 SMNVEV (reference sequence). The V end was cut by 1 base, the J end by 6 bases, with 15 bases between. The CDR3 consists of 15 residues. CDR3 nucleotides: TGTGCCAGCAGTTTATACAAACAGGGAGGGCCTGAAGCTTTCTTT. Translated, it gives CASSLYKQGGPEAFF.

The genes are TRBV29-1 and TRBJ1-1; 7 bases are shared with TRBD1. With 3 bases clipped from V and 3 bases from J, the junction kept 1 base outside the gene matches. This CDR3 comprises 12 residues. Germline values: CDR1 SQVTM, CDR2 ANQGSEA. The CDR3 region is CSVETGYTEAFF. The CDR3 nucleotides read TGCAGCGTTGAGACAGGGTACACTGAAGCTTTCTTT.

The chain couples TRBV4-2 to TRBJ2-2, with D possibly TRBD2 on 6 matching bases. The CDR3 has 15 amino acids. Germline V gives CDR1 LGHNA, CDR2 YNFKEQ. V was trimmed by 4 bases and J by 7 bases, leaving 16 bases between them. The CDR3 DNA reads TGTGCCAGCAGCCCACAGGAGGGTTCCTTCGGGGAGCTGTTTTTT. It specifies CASSPQEGSFGELFF.

The chain couples TRBV18 to TRBJ2-2; TRBD2 aligns across 8 bases. The CDR3 spans 16 residues. Trimming cost V 3 bases and J 3 bases; bases outside gene matches: 6. In germline, CDR1 is KGHSH, CDR2 LQKENI. The CDR3 sequence is CASSPMPAGDTGELFF. For the CDR3, the DNA is TGTGCCAGCTCACCGATGCCAGCGGGAGACACCGGGGAGCTGTTTTTT.